These 20 T cell receptor beta chains were sequenced from one sample in a study of cytomegalovirus exposure and HLA in healthy donors. The PCR employed 60 Vbeta primers together with 13 Jbeta primers. Profiled with immunoSEQ multiplex PCR; TCRdb holds only in-frame clones, not every one. Its listing shows 75,000 to 100,000 clones. The sequenced sample was PBMCs. Every receptor here comes from a woman aged 55-69 years in good health and CMV-seronegative.

The gene calls are TRBV19 and TRBJ1-3; 7 bases fit TRBD1. The CDR3 covers 15 residues. Germline values: CDR1 LNHDA, CDR2 SQIVND (reference sequence). The J segment lost 4 bases and the V segment lost 5 bases, leaving 8 bases of the junction unmatched. Here the CDR3 DNA reads TGTGCCAGTAGTTCTACAGGGGAGCGGGGAAACACCATATATTTT. Amino acid sequence: CASSSTGERGNTIYF. Full variable domain (rest looked up from reference TRBV19 and TRBJ1-3): DGGITQSPKYLFRKEGQNVTLSCEQNLNHDAMYWYRQDPGQGLRLIYYSQIVNDFQKGDIAEGYSVSREKKESFPLTVTSAQKNPTAFYLCASSSTGERGNTIYFGEGSWLTVV.

This chain connects TRBV18 to TRBJ1-5; D is possibly TRBD1 (6 bases). CDR1 is KGHSH and CDR2 is LQKENI in the germline V gene. The CDR3 is 19 amino acids. The V end lost 5 bases, the J end lost 2 bases, and 25 bases lay between the germline ends. This CDR3 reads CASSAVGGGSVIGNQPQHF. In nucleotides, the CDR3 is TGTGCCAGCTCAGCCGTTGGCGGGGGCTCGGTAATTGGCAATCAGCCCCAGCATTTT. Full variable domain (outside the CDR3, taken from reference TRBV18 and TRBJ1-5): NAGVMQNPRHLVRRRGQEARLRCSPMKGHSHVYWYRQLPEEGLKFMVYLQKENIIDESGMPKERFSAEFPKEGPSILRIQQVVRGDSAAYFCASSAVGGGSVIGNQPQHFGDGTRLSIL.

This chain connects TRBV7-9 to TRBJ1-3; D call uncertain. The V end was cut by 5 bases, the J end by 0 bases, with 11 bases between. The CDR3 has 15 amino acids. Germline-derived CDR1 and CDR2 are SEHNR and FQNEAQ (reference sequence). CDR3 amino acids: CASSPTFSSGNTIYF. The CDR3 coding sequence is TGTGCCAGCAGCCCCACCTTTAGCTCTGGAAACACCATATATTTT.

This rearrangement joins TRBV18 to TRBJ2-3; D unclear. This CDR3 contains 12 residues. V gave up 0 bases and J gave up 7 bases, with 5 bases separating them. Germline V lookup: CDR1 KGHSH, CDR2 LQKENI. The CDR3 nucleotides read TGTGCCAGCTCACCACCGTCTTATACGCAGTATTTT. Its translation is CASSPPSYTQYF.

The V and J genes are TRBV5-4 and TRBJ2-3; D remains unclear. Looked up from germline, CDR1 is SGHNT and CDR2 is YYREEE (reference sequence). V lost 5 bases and J 1 base, leaving 11 bases between the germline ends. This CDR3 is built from 14 residues. The CDR3 loop reads CASSTPRRTDTQYF. The CDR3 DNA is TGTGCCAGCAGTACCCCTAGGCGCACAGATACGCAGTATTTT.

V gene TRBV9 combines with J gene TRBJ1-3, with a tentative D call TRBD1 (6 bases). Trimming removed 3 bases from V and 7 bases from J, with 20 bases in between. CDR3 length: 16 amino acids. Germline V gives CDR1 SGDLS, CDR2 YYNGEE. The DNA for the CDR3 is TGTGCCAGCAGCGCTCACCGGACGGGGGGCAGGAACACCATATATTTT. Protein product: CASSAHRTGGRNTIYF.

This sequence joins TRBV18 and TRBJ2-7; 13 bases are shared with TRBD2. Trimming removed 4 bases from V and 5 bases from J; junction bases left unmatched: 5. The CDR3 is 15 amino acids. The germline V gene has CDR1 KGHSH and CDR2 LQKENI. CDR3 residues: CASSLGLAGVDEQYF. CDR3 nucleotide sequence: TGTGCCAGCTCACTCGGACTAGCGGGAGTAGACGAGCAGTACTTC.

The rearrangement uses TRBV28 and TRBJ1-4; D may be TRBD1 (5 bases). This CDR3 contains 17 residues. Trimming cost V 5 bases and J 0 bases, with 16 bases left between them. CDR1 is MDHEN and CDR2 is SYDVKM in the germline V gene. CDR3 amino acids: CASSVIDRAATNEKLFF. The CDR3 DNA follows: TGTGCCAGCAGTGTGATCGACAGAGCTGCAACTAATGAAAAACTGTTTTTT.

This chain links TRBV27 with TRBJ2-3; D not certain. Germline CDR1 MNHEY, CDR2 SMNVEV (reference sequence). The CDR3 consists of 13 residues. V was clipped by 6 bases and J by 4 bases, with 11 bases between them. The CDR3, as DNA: TGTGCCAGCAGGCAGAGACTTCCAGATACGCAGTATTTT. This encodes CASRQRLPDTQYF.

V is TRBV2 and J is TRBJ2-7; TRBD2 agrees at 7 bases. V trimming: 8 bases; J trimming: 3 bases; junction bases outside the gene matches: 10. The CDR3 totals 14 residues. Germline values: CDR1 SNHLY, CDR2 FYNNEI. The DNA of the CDR3 is TGTGCCAGCCAGACTAGCCTAGTGAGCTACGAGCAGTACTTC. It is translated as CASQTSLVSYEQYF.

The V call is TRBV7-8, the J call TRBJ2-5, with 8 positions matching TRBD2. V lost 3 bases to trimming and J lost 5 bases; unmatched junction nucleotides: 5. CDR1 is SGHVS, CDR2 FQNEAQ, per germline. The CDR3 extends over 14 amino acids. The CDR3 DNA sequence: TGTGCCAGCAGCTTCCGGGGACTAGGGGAGACCCAGTACTTC. Translated: CASSFRGLGETQYF.

About this clone: The junction does not match germline at one end; this may be a read error. The CDR3 DNA follows: TGTGCTAGCAGCCCCCAGGAACTAGCGGGAGGGGGTTCGAGGAATGAGCAGTTCTTC. This encodes CASSPQELAGGGSRNEQFF. This chain connects TRBV7-7 to TRBJ2-1; 13 positions match TRBD2. The CDR3 totals 19 residues. Germline CDR1 SSHAT, CDR2 FNYEAQ (reference sequence).

The chain recombines TRBV5-1 with TRBJ2-7, with 10 bases that match TRBD2. This CDR3 region has 15 residues. The J segment lost 1 base and the V segment lost 3 bases, leaving 4 bases of the junction unmatched. The germline V gene has CDR1 SGHRS and CDR2 YFSETQ. The CDR3: CASSYRTSGSYEQYF. CDR3 sequence (DNA): TGCGCCAGCAGCTATCGGACTAGCGGTTCCTACGAGCAGTACTTC. The full variable domain, rest sourced from reference TRBV5-1 and TRBJ2-7, is KAGVTQTPRYLIKTRGQQVTLSCSPISGHRSVSWYQQTPGQGLQFLFEYFSETQRNKGNFPGRFSGRQFSNSRSEMNVSTLELGDSALYLCASSYRTSGSYEQYFGPGTRLTVT.

J is TRBJ1-2 and V is TRBV7-9; D gene ambiguous. V lost 3 bases to trimming and J lost 4 bases, with 9 bases between them. Germline lookup yields CDR1 SEHNR and CDR2 FQNEAQ (reference sequence). The CDR3 covers 13 residues. CDR3 nucleotide sequence: TGTGCCAGCAGCTTGGCAGGAGGCTATGGCTACACCTTC. It specifies CASSLAGGYGYTF.

V usage is TRBV6-1 and J usage is TRBJ1-1, with 7 bases lining up with TRBD1. Per the germline V gene, CDR1 is MNHNS and CDR2 is SASEGT. The CDR3 spans 15 residues. J was trimmed by 4 bases and V by 6 bases; bases with no gene match: 11. CDR3 sequence reads: CASRSGGTGGTEAFF. For the CDR3, the DNA is TGTGCCAGCAGGTCAGGGGGGACTGGTGGCACTGAAGCTTTCTTT.

V is TRBV4-2 and J is TRBJ2-1; no definite D call. Trimming took 0 bases from V and 7 from J, leaving 13 bases between them. This CDR3 has 15 amino acids. The germline CDR1 and CDR2 sequences are LGHNA and YNFKEQ. In DNA form, the CDR3 reads TGTGCCAGCAGCCAAGATCTGAATAGCCCTAATGAGCAGTTCTTC. Its protein product is CASSQDLNSPNEQFF.

The chain is built from TRBV7-2 and TRBJ2-7; TRBD2 agrees at 12 bases. The CDR3 runs 15 residues. Germline trimming cut 4 bases from V and 5 bases from J; bases unmatched to any gene: 6. Per germline, CDR1 SGHTA and CDR2 FQGNSA. The CDR3 spells CASSSGLAGFDEQYF. The DNA for the CDR3 is TGTGCCAGCAGCTCTGGACTAGCGGGATTCGACGAGCAGTACTTC. Full variable domain (outside the CDR3, taken from reference TRBV7-2 and TRBJ2-7): GAGVSQSPSNKVTEKGKDVELRCDPISGHTALYWYRQSLGQGLEFLIYFQGNSAPDKSGLPSDRFSAERTGGSVSTLTIQRTQQEDSAVYLCASSSGLAGFDEQYFGPGTRLTVT.

The CDR3 region is CASSLAGDYNEQFF. The CDR3 DNA reads TGTGCCAGCAGTCTAGCGGGAGATTACAATGAGCAGTTCTTC. V gene TRBV2 combines with J gene TRBJ2-1, with TRBD2 identical over 10 bases. Unmatched junction bases numbered 2, after V lost 5 bases and J lost 4 bases. The CDR3 has 14 amino acids. The V gene's germline CDR1 is SNHLY and CDR2 FYNNEI. The full variable domain, rest sourced from reference TRBV2 and TRBJ2-1, is EPEVTQTPSHQVTQMGQEVILRCVPISNHLYFYWYRQILGQKVEFLVSFYNNEISEKSEIFDDQFSVERPDGSNFTLKIRSTKLEDSAMYFCASSLAGDYNEQFFGPGTRLTVL.

V is TRBV28 and J is TRBJ1-5; 7 bases align to TRBD1. CDR1 and CDR2 from the germline V gene are MDHEN and SYDVKM. The J segment lost 2 bases and the V segment lost 10 bases, leaving 14 bases of the junction unmatched. CDR3 length: 16 amino acids. The CDR3 loop reads CATPGQSPRGNQPQHF. The CDR3, as DNA: TGTGCCACTCCGGGACAGTCACCTCGGGGCAATCAGCCCCAGCATTTT.

The CDR3 region is CASSAGQENTIYF. DNA of the CDR3: TGTGCCAGCAGTGCGGGACAGGAAAACACCATATATTTT. The chain carries TRBV6-1 and TRBJ1-3, with 8 bases identical to TRBD1. CDR3 length: 13 residues. V shed 4 bases, J shed 6 bases, and the junction held 2 bases outside the gene matches. Looked up from germline, CDR1 is MNHNS and CDR2 is SASEGT.